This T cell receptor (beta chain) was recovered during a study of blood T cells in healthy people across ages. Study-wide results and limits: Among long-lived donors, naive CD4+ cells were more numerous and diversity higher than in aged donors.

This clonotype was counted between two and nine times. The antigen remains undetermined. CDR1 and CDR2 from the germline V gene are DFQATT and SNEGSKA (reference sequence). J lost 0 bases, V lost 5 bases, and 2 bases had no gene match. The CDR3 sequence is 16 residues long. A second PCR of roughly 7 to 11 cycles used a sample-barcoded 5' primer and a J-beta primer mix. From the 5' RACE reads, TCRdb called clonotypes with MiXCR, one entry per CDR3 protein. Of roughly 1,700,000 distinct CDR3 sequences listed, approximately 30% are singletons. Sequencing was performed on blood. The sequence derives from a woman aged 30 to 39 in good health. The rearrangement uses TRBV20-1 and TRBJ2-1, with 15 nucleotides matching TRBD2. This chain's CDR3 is CSAWTSGRASYNEQFF. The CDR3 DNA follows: TGCAGTGCTTGGACTAGCGGGAGGGCCTCCTACAATGAGCAGTTCTTC.